The sample holds many counts of the clone carrying this T cell receptor (beta chain). The sample originates from a study of T cells in Graves' hyperthyroidism and ophthalmopathy. Germline V CDR1 and CDR2: SGHAT, FQNNGV. This CDR3 region has 20 residues. Germline trimming cut 4 bases from V and 3 bases from J; bases unmatched to any gene: 16. The hyperthyroidism patients had all been newly diagnosed, and their disease duration was under 2 months. Their ages ranged from 18 to 65 years. TCR beta CDR3 region amplification was performed from RNA transcripts. HTBI primers were the set used in a first-round RT-PCR of the TCR CDR3. TCRdb processed the multiplex PCR reads anew with MiXCR; each CDR3 protein has one entry. The sample records around 250,000 distinct CDR3 sequences, 13% to 15% being singletons.

V gene TRBV11-2 combines with J gene TRBJ1-3; 12 bases are shared with TRBD1. Sequences were obtained from blood. The sequence derives from a woman between 40 and 55 years old with Graves' hyperthyroidism that later progressed to Graves' ophthalmopathy. CDR3 amino acids: CASSSGSVRDRGLCGNTIYF. In DNA form, the CDR3 reads TGTGCCAGCAGCTCGGGATCGGTCCGGGACAGGGGGCTTTGTGGAAACACCATATATTTT.